These 5 T cell receptor beta chains share one sample of origin, sequenced in a study of CD8+ T cells in alopecia areata (dated by TCRdb to 2016 to 2019). Library generation was performed with the immunoSEQ multiplex PCR assay. For TCR sequencing, RNA was extracted from every sample and reverse transcribed into cDNA to serve as template. TCRdb took over this immuneACCESS table, retaining in-frame rearrangements with V and J assigned. Such tables are incomplete; in checked studies, under half of the missing clones stem from an unresolved V gene, and the remainder is unexplained. The sample records about 110,000 clones, approximately 60% of which are singletons. Around 20% of the sample is in the top ten clones. Sequencing used CD8+ T cells sorted from blood. The receptor set was obtained from a human donor in good health.

The gene calls are TRBV9 and TRBJ2-2; 8 nucleotides agree with TRBD1. With V trimmed by 2 bases and J by 0 bases, 0 bases remained unmatched. Germline CDR1 is SGDLS and CDR2 is YYNGEE. The CDR3 spans 15 residues. CDR3 nucleotides: TGTGCCAGCAGCGTGGACAGGGCGAACACCGGGGAGCTGTTTTTT. Translating it yields CASSVDRANTGELFF.

This clone occurred once. The chain combines TRBV9 with TRBJ2-1, with TRBD2 identical over 7 bases. The CDR3 contains 15 residues. The germline V gene encodes CDR1 SGDLS and CDR2 YYNGEE. V lost 3 bases to trimming and J lost 3 bases; unmatched junction nucleotides: 6. Written as DNA, the CDR3 is TGTGCCAGCAGCGCCCGTGGCGGGGGCTACAATGAGCAGTTCTTC. Residues: CASSARGGGYNEQFF.

The J gene is TRBJ2-3, the V gene TRBV11-2; TRBD2 agrees at 9 bases. V gave up 7 bases and J gave up 10 bases; unmatched junction bases: 12. Germline V lookup: CDR1 SGHAT, CDR2 FQNNGV. This CDR3 spans 14 amino acids. CDR3 amino acids: CASTRGTSWFPQYF. The CDR3 nucleotides read TGTGCCAGCACCCGGGGGACTAGCTGGTTTCCGCAGTATTTT. Complete variable domain (other parts from reference TRBV11-2 and TRBJ2-3): EAGVAQSPRYKIIEKRQSVAFWCNPISGHATLYWYQQILGQGPKLLIQFQNNGVVDDSQLPKDRFSAERLKGVDSTLKIQPAKLEDSAVYLCASTRGTSWFPQYFGPGTRLTVL.

The gene calls are TRBV2 and TRBJ2-1; 7 nucleotides line up with TRBD2. Germline values: CDR1 SNHLY, CDR2 FYNNEI. Trimming removed 4 bases from V and 10 bases from J; junction bases left unmatched: 4. The CDR3 totals 12 residues. CDR3 region: CASSGGRGEQFF. CDR3 DNA: TGTGCCAGCAGTGGAGGGCGGGGGGAGCAGTTCTTC.

The rearrangement joins TRBV7-6 to TRBJ2-3; unclear D gene. Trimming stripped 2 bases from V and 2 bases from J, with 14 bases between. This CDR3 contains 16 residues. Germline V lookup: CDR1 SGHVS, CDR2 FNYEAQ. CDR3: CASSLLIGNPTDTQYF. The DNA of the CDR3 is TGTGCCAGCAGCTTACTCATCGGAAACCCCACAGATACGCAGTATTTT. Using reference TRBV7-6 and TRBJ2-3 for the parts outside the CDR3, the full variable domain is GAGVSQSPRYKVTKRGQDVALRCDPISGHVSLYWYRQALGQGPEFLTYFNYEAQQDKSGLPNDRFSAERPEGSISTLTIQRTEQRDSAMYRCASSLLIGNPTDTQYFGPGTRLTVL.